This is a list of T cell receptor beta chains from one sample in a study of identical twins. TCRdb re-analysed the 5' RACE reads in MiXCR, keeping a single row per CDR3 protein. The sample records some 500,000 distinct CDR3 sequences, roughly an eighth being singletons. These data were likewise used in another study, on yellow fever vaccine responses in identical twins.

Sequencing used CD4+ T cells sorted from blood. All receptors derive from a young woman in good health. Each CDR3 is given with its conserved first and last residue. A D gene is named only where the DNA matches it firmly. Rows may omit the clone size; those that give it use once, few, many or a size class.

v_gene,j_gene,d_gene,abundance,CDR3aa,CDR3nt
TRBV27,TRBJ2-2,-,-,CASSLQGRGGELFF,TGTGCCAGCAGTTTACAGGGAAGGGGCGGGGAGCTGTTTTTT
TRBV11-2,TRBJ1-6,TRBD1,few,CASSPIVAGGSYNSPLHF,TGTGCCAGCAGCCCGATCGTGGCAGGGGGCAGTTATAATTCACCCCTCCACTTT
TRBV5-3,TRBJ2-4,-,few,CARSFPGQIENIQYF,TGTGCCAGAAGCTTTCCAGGACAGATCGAAAACATTCAGTACTTC
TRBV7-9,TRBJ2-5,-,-,CASSSAWLVGTQYF,TGTGCCAGCAGCTCGGCATGGCTTGTGGGGACCCAGTACTTC
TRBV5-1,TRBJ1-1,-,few,CASSSLQGNTEAFF,TGCGCCAGCAGCTCACTCCAGGGGAACACTGAAGCTTTCTTT
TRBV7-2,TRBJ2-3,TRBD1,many,CASSWDRGGDTQYF,TGTGCCAGCAGCTGGGACAGGGGTGGAGATACGCAGTATTTT
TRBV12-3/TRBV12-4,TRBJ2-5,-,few,CASSGGTQETQYF,TGTGCCAGCAGCGGAGGGACCCAAGAGACCCAGTACTTC
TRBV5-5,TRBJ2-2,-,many,CASSPRERNTGELFF,TGTGCCAGCTCCCCTCGGGAGCGGAACACCGGGGAGCTGTTTTTT
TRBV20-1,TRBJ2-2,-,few,CSAPPWQGSTGELFF,TGCAGTGCCCCTCCGTGGCAGGGGAGCACCGGGGAGCTGTTTTTT
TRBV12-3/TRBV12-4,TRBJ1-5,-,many,CASSPGAGDNQPQHF,TGTGCCAGCAGTCCAGGGGCAGGGGACAATCAGCCCCAGCATTTT
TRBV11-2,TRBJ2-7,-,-,CASSLELGGYEQYF,TGTGCCAGCAGCTTAGAATTAGGAGGTTACGAGCAGTACTTC
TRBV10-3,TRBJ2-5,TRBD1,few,CAISPRGPGQVEETQYF,TGTGCCATCAGTCCCAGGGGTCCGGGACAGGTGGAAGAGACCCAGTACTTC
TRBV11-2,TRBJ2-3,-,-,CASRRAGDTQYF,TGTGCCAGCAGGCGAGCAGGAGATACGCAGTATTTT
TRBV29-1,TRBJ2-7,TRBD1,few,CSVAGTAITYEQYF,TGCAGCGTGGCCGGGACAGCGATAACCTACGAGCAGTACTTC
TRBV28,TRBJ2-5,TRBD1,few,CASSSPLGQGETQYF,TGTGCCAGCAGTTCCCCGTTGGGACAGGGAGAGACCCAGTACTTC
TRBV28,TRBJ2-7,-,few,CASSRPPGASEQYF,TGTGCCAGCAGTCGTCCCCCAGGGGCGAGTGAGCAGTACTTC
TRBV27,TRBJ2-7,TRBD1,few,CASSLALTGSAYEQYF,TGTGCCAGCAGTCTAGCCTTGACAGGGAGTGCCTACGAGCAGTACTTC
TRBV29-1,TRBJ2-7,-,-,CSVSHLSSYEQYF,TGCAGCGTTTCGCACCTAAGCAGCTACGAGCAGTACTTC
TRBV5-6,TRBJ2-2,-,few,CASSLGHLNTGELFF,TGTGCCAGCAGCCTGGGACATCTGAACACCGGGGAGCTGTTTTTT
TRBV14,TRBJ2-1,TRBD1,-,CASSQTTSGQGFFF,TGTGCCAGCAGCCAAACAACGTCGGGACAGGGGTTTTTCTTC
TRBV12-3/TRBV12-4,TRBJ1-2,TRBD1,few,CASTIAGTGIYGYTF,TGTGCCAGCACCATAGCCGGGACAGGTATCTATGGCTACACCTTC
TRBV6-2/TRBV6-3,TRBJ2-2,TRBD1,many,CASSKAPGTGGNGELFF,TGTGCCAGCAGTAAGGCCCCCGGGACAGGGGGTAACGGGGAGCTGTTTTTT
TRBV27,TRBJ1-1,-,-,CASSLGGGGPGTEAFF,TGTGCCAGCAGTTTAGGAGGGGGGGGGCCGGGCACTGAAGCTTTCTTT
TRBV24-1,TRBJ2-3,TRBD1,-,CATSAGQGKGTDTQYF,TGTGCCACCAGTGCGGGACAGGGGAAGGGCACAGATACGCAGTATTTT
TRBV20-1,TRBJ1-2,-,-,CSARYLKAYGYTF,TGCAGTGCTAGATATCTGAAGGCGTATGGCTACACCTTC
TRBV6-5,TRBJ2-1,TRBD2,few,CASSYPGTSGNEQFF,TGTGCCAGCAGTTACCCGGGGACTAGCGGCAATGAGCAGTTCTTC
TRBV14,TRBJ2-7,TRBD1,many,CASSRIPKDSRQGWKYEQYF,TGTGCCAGCAGCCGAATACCAAAAGATTCCAGACAGGGGTGGAAGTACGAGCAGTACTTC